What follows describes a single T cell receptor beta chain. Trimming stripped 3 bases from V and 0 bases from J, with 18 bases between. The germline V gene encodes CDR1 GTSNPN and CDR2 SVGIG (reference sequence). CDR3 length: 17 amino acids. The authors' processing: The authors estimated nucleated cell counts from reference gene primer amplification. Measured with immunoSEQ multiplex PCR; TCRdb has only the in-frame clones, and not every one. The V and J calls and clone size come from that table; D and trimming were worked out from the DNA. This table holds approximately 300,000 clones, around four fifths found once. The data originate from a study of blood T cell repertoires in COVID-19. Study information: T cells, B-cell-depleted T cells, or PBMCs provided the cDNA or gDNA that served as material.

The TCR originated in a woman in her 50s with active or convalescent COVID-19. The sample was peripheral blood. The chain couples TRBV30 to TRBJ1-3; tentatively, D is TRBD1 (5 bases). The CDR3 bases are TGTGCCTGGAGGGAAGGGTCCCCGGGACTCTCTGGAAACACCATATATTTT. Encoded protein: CAWREGSPGLSGNTIYF.